Listed below are T cell receptor beta chains from one sample, sequenced in a study of shared clonotypes between healthy human individuals. Measured with immunoSEQ multiplex PCR; TCRdb has only the in-frame clones, and not every one. The data contain a few hundred thousand clones, approximately 74% of them singletons. Sequences were obtained from memory CD4+ T cells sorted from blood. The receptors derive from a man under 40 in good health. The conserved cysteine and the conserved F or W are not part of the CDR3 here. Clone size is shown for a subset of rows, as once, few, many or a class of expanded clone.

v_gene	abundance	CDR3aa
TRBV20-1	.	SAGLGDTQY
TRBV2	.	ASTPPGSSNTEAF
TRBV5-4	.	ASSLAGAGAGNTIY
TRBV4-1	.	ASSQDGPIIRRVDGYT
TRBV7-9	.	ASSPPGQGASGYT
TRBV25-1	.	ASRLSGIISPGANVLT
TRBV28	.	ASSFGGTTSYGYT
TRBV19	.	ASSISLGGNTDTQY
TRBV27	.	ASSLLSRLAGANEQF
TRBV5-1	.	ASSWLGGGTNEKLF
TRBV2	many	ASNPRTSYEQY
TRBV6-1	.	ASSEIDQPQH
TRBV2	many	ASSGRYEQY
TRBV6-1	.	ASSGDRASYEQY
TRBV19	.	ASSIRTLTNEKLF
TRBV19	.	ASTSTSGSINEQF
TRBV6-1	.	ASSESSAQPQH
TRBV11-2	.	ASSLGASRKGGYT
TRBV5-6	many	ASSGLAGIINEQF
TRBV4-1	.	ASSQRTGKNEAF
TRBV5-1	.	ASSAQGGGNTEAF
TRBV11-1	.	ASSLGRKETQY
TRBV2	few	ASNPTGGSSAQY
TRBV5-8	.	ASSLGDRGTYEQY
TRBV27	.	ASSGLDGGNHQPQH
TRBV9	.	ASSMAGVGDTQY
TRBV2	.	ASRNRGTGVMNTEAF
TRBV2	.	ASSEAGYNNEQF